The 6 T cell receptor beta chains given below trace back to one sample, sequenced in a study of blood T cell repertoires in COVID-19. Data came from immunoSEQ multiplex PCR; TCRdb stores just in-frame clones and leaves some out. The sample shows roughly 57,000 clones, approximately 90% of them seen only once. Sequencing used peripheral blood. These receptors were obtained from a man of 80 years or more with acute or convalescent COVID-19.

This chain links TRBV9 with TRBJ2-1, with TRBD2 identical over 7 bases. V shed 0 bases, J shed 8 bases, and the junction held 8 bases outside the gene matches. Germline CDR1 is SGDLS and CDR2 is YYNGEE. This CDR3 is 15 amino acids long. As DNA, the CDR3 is TGTGCCAGCAGCGTAGAAGGCGGGGGTGGATATGAGCAGTTCTTC. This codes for CASSVEGGGGYEQFF.

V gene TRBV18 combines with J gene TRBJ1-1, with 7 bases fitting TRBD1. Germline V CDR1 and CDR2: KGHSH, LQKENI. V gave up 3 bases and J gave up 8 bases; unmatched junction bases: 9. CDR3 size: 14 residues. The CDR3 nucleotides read TGTGCCAGCTCACCCAACGAGGGGGCACGGGAAGCTTTCTTT. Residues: CASSPNEGAREAFF.

CDR3 sequence (DNA): TGTGCCAGCAGTTCCGCACCGGGACTGCCCTACGAGCAGTACTTC. Amino acid sequence: CASSSAPGLPYEQYF. The chain couples TRBV6-5 to TRBJ2-7; D might be TRBD2 (6 bases). The germline V and J ends were trimmed by 4 bases and 2 bases, with 15 bases remaining between them. The CDR3 consists of 15 residues. Germline CDR1 is MNHEY and CDR2 is SVGAGI.

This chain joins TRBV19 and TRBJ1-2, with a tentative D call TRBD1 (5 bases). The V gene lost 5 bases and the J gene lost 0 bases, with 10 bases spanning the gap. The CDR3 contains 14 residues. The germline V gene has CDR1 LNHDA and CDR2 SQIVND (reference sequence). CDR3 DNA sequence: TGTGCCAGTAGTCTAACAGGCCCTAACTATGGCTACACCTTC. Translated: CASSLTGPNYGYTF.

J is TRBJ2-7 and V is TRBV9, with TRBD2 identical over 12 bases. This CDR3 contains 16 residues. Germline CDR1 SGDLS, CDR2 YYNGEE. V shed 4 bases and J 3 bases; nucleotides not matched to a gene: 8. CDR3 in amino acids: CASSPRTSGASYEQYF. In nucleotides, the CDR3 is TGTGCCAGCAGCCCACGGACTAGCGGGGCAAGCTACGAGCAGTACTTC.

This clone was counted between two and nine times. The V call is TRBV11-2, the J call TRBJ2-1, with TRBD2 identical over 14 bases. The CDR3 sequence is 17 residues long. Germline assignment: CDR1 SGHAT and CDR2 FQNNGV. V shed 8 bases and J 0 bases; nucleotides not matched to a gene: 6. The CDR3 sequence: CASEGTSGGSSYNEQFF. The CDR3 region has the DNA TGTGCCAGCGAAGGGACTAGCGGGGGTAGCTCCTACAATGAGCAGTTCTTC.